These 8 T cell receptor beta chains were all obtained from the same sample, sequenced in a study of T cells in Graves' hyperthyroidism and ophthalmopathy. It was RNA transcripts that yielded the amplified TCR beta CDR3 regions. HTBI primers drove first-round RT-PCR of the TCR CDR3. TCRdb called the multiplex PCR reads again in MiXCR, with one record for every CDR3 protein. The profile covers around 440,000 distinct CDR3 sequences, with approximately 14% appearing a single time and almost 8% taken by the ten largest. The material sequenced was blood. These receptors originate from a young woman with Graves' hyperthyroidism.

This clonotype came up many times. This chain joins TRBV7-8 and TRBJ2-6; possible D gene TRBD2, 6 bases. CDR1 is SGHVS, CDR2 FQNEAQ, per germline. The CDR3 has 18 amino acids. The V and J ends lost 1 base and 0 bases respectively, with 13 bases between them. CDR3 sequence: CASSLGSAGSSGANVLTF. DNA of the CDR3: TGTGCCAGCAGCTTAGGATCGGCGGGGAGCTCTGGGGCCAACGTCCTGACTTTC.

This clonotype has a count of ten or more. The chain recombines TRBV19 with TRBJ1-5; 9 bases line up with TRBD1. CDR1 LNHDA and CDR2 SQIVND come from the germline V gene (reference sequence). This CDR3 comprises 15 residues. V trimming: 7 bases; J trimming: 6 bases; junction bases outside the gene matches: 10. CDR3 residues: CASTRRDREGQPQHF. In DNA form, the CDR3 reads TGTGCCAGTACCCGCCGGGACAGGGAGGGTCAGCCCCAGCATTTT.

This clonotype was recorded a few times. The rearrangement uses TRBV9 and TRBJ1-5; D is perhaps TRBD1 (5 bases). Germline values: CDR1 SGDLS, CDR2 YYNGEE. Trimming removed 2 bases from V and 7 bases from J, with 13 bases in between. This CDR3 contains 14 residues. The CDR3 DNA follows: TGTGCCAGCAGCGTGGGGGATGAGCGGCAGCCCCAGCATTTT. It encodes CASSVGDERQPQHF.

This clonotype was found many times. The gene calls are TRBV12-3 or TRBV12-4 and TRBJ1-2, with D tentatively TRBD1 (5 bases). Trimming shortened V by 5 bases and J by 8 bases, and 18 bases separated the two germline ends. The CDR3 is made up of 14 amino acids. The CDR3 loop reads CASSPLTVFRGYTF. CDR3 bases: TGTGCCAGCAGTCCCCTGACAGTCTTCAGGGGCTACACCTTC.

The rearrangement links TRBV5-6 to TRBJ1-5; a weak D match, TRBD1 (5 bases). CDR3 length equals 16 residues. The germline V gene encodes CDR1 SGHDT and CDR2 YYEEEE. V lost 1 base and J lost 2, with 13 bases in between. CDR3 in DNA: TGTGCCAGCAGCTTGCGGGACTGGGCGGGCAATCAGCCCCAGCATTTT. Protein product: CASSLRDWAGNQPQHF.

This clonotype was seen only a few times. CDR3 DNA sequence: TGTGCCAGCAGCTTGGGACAGGGGACCTTCGAGCAGTACTTC. Protein product: CASSLGQGTFEQYF. The V gene is TRBV7-8, the J gene TRBJ2-7, with 10 nucleotides matching TRBD1. CDR1 SGHVS and CDR2 FQNEAQ come from the germline V gene. Trimming at V came to 3 bases and at J to 6 bases, leaving 5 bases not matched to a gene. The CDR3 totals 14 residues.

This clonotype was counted between two and nine times. V and J are TRBV20-1 and TRBJ2-7, with 12 bases aligning to TRBD2. The germline V gene has CDR1 DFQATT and CDR2 SNEGSKA (reference sequence). CDR3 size: 14 residues. V was pared by 3 bases and J by 2 bases, with 2 bases of the junction left unmatched. The CDR3 coding sequence is TGCAGTGCTAGCCGGACTAGCGGGACCTACGAGCAGTACTTC. Translation: CSASRTSGTYEQYF.

This clonotype was seen at least ten times. CDR3 sequence reads: CATGRTEESPLHF. DNA for the CDR3: TGTGCCACCGGACGGACGGAAGAATCACCCCTCCACTTT. The genes are TRBV2 and TRBJ1-6; D is undetermined. This CDR3 spans 13 amino acids. Trimming took 10 bases from V and 10 from J, leaving 17 bases between them. CDR1 SNHLY and CDR2 FYNNEI come from the germline V gene.